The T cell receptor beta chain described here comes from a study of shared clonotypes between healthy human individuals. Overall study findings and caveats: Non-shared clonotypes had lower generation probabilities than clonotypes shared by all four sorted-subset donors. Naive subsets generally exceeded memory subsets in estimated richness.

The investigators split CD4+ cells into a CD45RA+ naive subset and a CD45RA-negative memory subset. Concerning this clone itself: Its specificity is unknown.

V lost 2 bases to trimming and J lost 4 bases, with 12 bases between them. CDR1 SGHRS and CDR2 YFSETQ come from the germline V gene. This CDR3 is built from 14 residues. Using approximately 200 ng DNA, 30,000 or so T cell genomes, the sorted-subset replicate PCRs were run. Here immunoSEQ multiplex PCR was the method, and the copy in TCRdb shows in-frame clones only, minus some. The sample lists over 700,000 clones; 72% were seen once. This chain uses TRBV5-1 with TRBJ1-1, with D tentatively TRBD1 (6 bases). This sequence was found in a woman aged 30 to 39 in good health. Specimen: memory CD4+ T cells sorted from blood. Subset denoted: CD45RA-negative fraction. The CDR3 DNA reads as TGCGCCAGCAGCTTCGCGACAGGCGGCACTGAAGCTTTCTTT. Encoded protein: CASSFATGGTEAFF.